This T cell receptor (beta chain) was sequenced for a study of breast tumors, draining lymph nodes, adjacent tissues. V was clipped by 3 bases and J by 2 bases, with 14 bases between them. Germline CDR1 and CDR2: SGHTA and FQGNSA. CDR3 size: 15 residues. TCRdb reprocessed the multiplex PCR reads with MiXCR, giving one entry per CDR3 protein. The table has 90,000 to 120,000 distinct CDR3 sequences, around 20% seen once. Breast cancer patients provided tissue from their axillary draining lymph nodes. This clonotype was counted at least ten times. Its matching antigen is unknown. The study, taken as a whole, reports: That most tumor T cells come from lymph nodes remained unproven. The data were judged consistent with most tumor T cells coming from lymph node and expanding in tumor. Compared with basal-like, luminal-like tumors shared significantly more repertoire with nontumor tissue.

The specimen was axillary lymph node tissue. This chain links TRBV7-2 with TRBJ2-7, with a weak D call TRBD2 (5 bases). The TCR sequence derives from a female donor with breast cancer. Some clones in this sample may be carry-over from other donors' samples. Here the CDR3 reads CASSFVRRPPYEQYF. Here the CDR3 DNA reads TGTGCCAGCAGCTTTGTTAGGAGGCCACCCTACGAGCAGTACTTC.